A selection of T cell receptor beta chains follows, all from one sample in a study of T-cell memory formation after mild COVID-19. TCRdb re-analysed the 5' RACE reads in MiXCR, keeping a single row per CDR3 protein. The sample has 300,000 to 400,000 distinct CDR3 sequences, about a sixth seen once. The specimen sequenced was PBMCs or a T cell subset sorted from them (not recorded which). These receptors came from a man younger than 35 who had mild COVID-19 (a few samples of this study predate the infection). Cell type and time point are not known. CDR3s include the opening cysteine and the closing phenylalanine or tryptophan. The order of the fields is D gene, V gene, J gene, clone size, CDR3 DNA, CDR3 protein. The D gene is left open where the match is weak. Clone size appears in some rows only: once, few, many, or a class for an expanded clone.

d_gene: TRBD1; v_gene: TRBV20-1; j_gene: TRBJ1-5; abundance: NA; CDR3nt: TGCAGTGCTCAGAAAGAGCTACAGGGGTGGGTTCAGCCCCAGCATTTT; CDR3aa: CSAQKELQGWVQPQHF
d_gene: NA; v_gene: TRBV12-3/TRBV12-4; j_gene: TRBJ1-1; abundance: NA; CDR3nt: TGTGCCAGCAGTCCACGGACGGACGGTTTGTGTGAAGCTTTCTTT; CDR3aa: CASSPRTDGLCEAFF
d_gene: TRBD1; v_gene: TRBV7-9; j_gene: TRBJ2-6; abundance: few; CDR3nt: TGTGCCAGCAGCTTACCCGACACAGGGGGCGCTGGGGCCAACGTCCTGACTTTC; CDR3aa: CASSLPDTGGAGANVLTF
d_gene: NA; v_gene: TRBV15; j_gene: TRBJ2-6; abundance: few; CDR3nt: TGTGCCACCAGTTTCCAGCTGCTCCCTGGGGCCAACGTCCTGACTTTC; CDR3aa: CATSFQLLPGANVLTF
d_gene: TRBD2; v_gene: TRBV27; j_gene: TRBJ2-7; abundance: NA; CDR3nt: TGTGCCAGCTGCGAAGCACTAGCGGGGCCCTACGAGCAGTACTTC; CDR3aa: CASCEALAGPYEQYF
d_gene: NA; v_gene: TRBV2; j_gene: TRBJ2-2; abundance: few; CDR3nt: TGTGCCAGCAGTGGACAGGCAGCGAACACCGGGGAGCTGTTTTTT; CDR3aa: CASSGQAANTGELFF
d_gene: NA; v_gene: TRBV19; j_gene: TRBJ2-1; abundance: NA; CDR3nt: TGTGCCAGTAGTATAGGCGGGGAGAGGCAGTTCTTC; CDR3aa: CASSIGGERQFF
d_gene: NA; v_gene: TRBV9; j_gene: TRBJ1-1; abundance: NA; CDR3nt: TGTGCCAGCAGTGCGACCCCGGGAACTGAAGCTTTCTTT; CDR3aa: CASSATPGTEAFF
d_gene: NA; v_gene: TRBV4-1; j_gene: TRBJ1-2; abundance: many; CDR3nt: TGCGCCAGCAGCCAGAAGGGGGGCGTGGACGACTATGGCTACACCTTC; CDR3aa: CASSQKGGVDDYGYTF
d_gene: TRBD2; v_gene: TRBV4-2; j_gene: TRBJ2-1; abundance: few; CDR3nt: TGTGCCAGCAGCCAAGAGGTAGCGGGGGGGGCCTTACAGCAGTTCTTC; CDR3aa: CASSQEVAGGALQQFF
d_gene: NA; v_gene: TRBV7-2; j_gene: TRBJ2-3; abundance: NA; CDR3nt: TGTGCCAGCAGCTTACGGTGGGCAGGCACTCTTGGGGCAGATACGCAGTATTTT; CDR3aa: CASSLRWAGTLGADTQYF
d_gene: NA; v_gene: TRBV28; j_gene: TRBJ2-1; abundance: few; CDR3nt: TGTGCCAGCAGACGACTAGTAGGTCTGCTCTACAATGAGCAGTTCTTC; CDR3aa: CASRRLVGLLYNEQFF
d_gene: NA; v_gene: TRBV5-1; j_gene: TRBJ1-3; abundance: few; CDR3nt: TGCGCCAGCAGCTTGGGGCCCGACACGAGCTCTGGAAACACCATATATTTT; CDR3aa: CASSLGPDTSSGNTIYF
d_gene: NA; v_gene: TRBV7-9; j_gene: TRBJ2-1; abundance: few; CDR3nt: TGTGCCAGCAGCGGGGACGGGGACAATGAGCAGTTCTTC; CDR3aa: CASSGDGDNEQFF
d_gene: NA; v_gene: TRBV19; j_gene: TRBJ1-1; abundance: few; CDR3nt: TGTGCCAGTAGTATAATGGGGCGTGAAGCTTTCTTT; CDR3aa: CASSIMGREAFF
d_gene: NA; v_gene: TRBV7-8; j_gene: TRBJ1-4; abundance: few; CDR3nt: TGTGCCAGCAGCTTATTGTCCGAACGAGGTGAAAAACTGTTTTTT; CDR3aa: CASSLLSERGEKLFF
d_gene: TRBD1; v_gene: TRBV4-1; j_gene: TRBJ2-3; abundance: many; CDR3nt: TGCGCCAGCAGCCACCTTACAGGGGCGCGACCCGGTACGCAGTATTTT; CDR3aa: CASSHLTGARPGTQYF
d_gene: NA; v_gene: TRBV10-3; j_gene: TRBJ2-7; abundance: few; CDR3nt: TGTGCCATCAGTGAAACCCCACCCTATTTCGAGCAGTACTTC; CDR3aa: CAISETPPYFEQYF
d_gene: NA; v_gene: TRBV6-5; j_gene: TRBJ1-2; abundance: NA; CDR3nt: TGTGCCAGCAGTTACTCCAGGACTGGACTTGGCTATGGCTACACCTTC; CDR3aa: CASSYSRTGLGYGYTF
d_gene: NA; v_gene: TRBV7-3; j_gene: TRBJ1-2; abundance: few; CDR3nt: TGTGCCAGCAGCCAAGGGACGGAGGATAACTATGGCTACACCTTC; CDR3aa: CASSQGTEDNYGYTF
d_gene: NA; v_gene: TRBV7-2; j_gene: TRBJ1-6; abundance: NA; CDR3nt: TGTGCCAGCAGCTTGTTAAAGTCAACCCTCCACTTT; CDR3aa: CASSLLKSTLHF
d_gene: NA; v_gene: TRBV10-3; j_gene: TRBJ1-1; abundance: few; CDR3nt: TGTGCCATCAGTGAAAATATGAACACTGAAGCTTTCTTT; CDR3aa: CAISENMNTEAFF
d_gene: NA; v_gene: TRBV12-3/TRBV12-4; j_gene: TRBJ2-2; abundance: many; CDR3nt: TGTGCCAGCTTGCCCGACACCGGGGAGCTGTTTTTT; CDR3aa: CASLPDTGELFF
d_gene: TRBD1; v_gene: TRBV12-3/TRBV12-4; j_gene: TRBJ2-4; abundance: NA; CDR3nt: TGTGCCAGCAGTTTCCCCAGGACAGGGGACATTCAGTACTTC; CDR3aa: CASSFPRTGDIQYF
d_gene: NA; v_gene: TRBV20-1; j_gene: TRBJ2-5; abundance: NA; CDR3nt: TGCAGTGCGGACTTGGGTGGGACCCAGTACTTC; CDR3aa: CSADLGGTQYF
d_gene: NA; v_gene: TRBV11-1; j_gene: TRBJ2-3; abundance: NA; CDR3nt: TGTGCCAGCAGCCACGGGCGGCAGGGCACAGATACGCAGTATTTT; CDR3aa: CASSHGRQGTDTQYF
d_gene: NA; v_gene: TRBV7-6; j_gene: TRBJ2-5; abundance: few; CDR3nt: TGTGCCAGCAGCTTGGCGGGACCGCGGAAAGAGACCCAGTACTTC; CDR3aa: CASSLAGPRKETQYF
d_gene: NA; v_gene: TRBV4-1; j_gene: TRBJ2-7; abundance: few; CDR3nt: TGCGCCAGCAGCCATCCTGGTGGTTTCGAGCAGTACTTC; CDR3aa: CASSHPGGFEQYF
d_gene: NA; v_gene: TRBV12-3/TRBV12-4; j_gene: TRBJ2-7; abundance: many; CDR3nt: TGTGCCAGCAGTCGGGACGGCTCCTACGAGCAGTACTTC; CDR3aa: CASSRDGSYEQYF
d_gene: NA; v_gene: TRBV4-3; j_gene: TRBJ1-2; abundance: many; CDR3nt: TGCGCCAGCAGCCCGATCCCTGTGGGCATCCATGGCTACACCTTC; CDR3aa: CASSPIPVGIHGYTF
d_gene: NA; v_gene: TRBV20-1; j_gene: TRBJ2-3; abundance: few; CDR3nt: TGCAGTGCTAGGAGGGGGACCAAGGATACGCAGTATTTT; CDR3aa: CSARRGTKDTQYF
d_gene: TRBD1; v_gene: TRBV5-4; j_gene: TRBJ1-2; abundance: NA; CDR3nt: TGTGCCAGTGGGACAGGGGGATATGGCTACACCTTC; CDR3aa: CASGTGGYGYTF
d_gene: NA; v_gene: TRBV5-6; j_gene: TRBJ2-3; abundance: NA; CDR3nt: TGTGCCAGCAGCCAGGACAGTTACACAGATACGCAGTATTTT; CDR3aa: CASSQDSYTDTQYF
d_gene: NA; v_gene: TRBV12-3/TRBV12-4; j_gene: TRBJ2-6; abundance: few; CDR3nt: TGTGCCAGCTGGGGGCCTGGGGCCAACGTCCTGACTTTC; CDR3aa: CASWGPGANVLTF
d_gene: NA; v_gene: TRBV24-1; j_gene: TRBJ2-5; abundance: NA; CDR3nt: TGTGCCACCAGTGTGGGGAGTCGGGGGACCCAGTACTTC; CDR3aa: CATSVGSRGTQYF
d_gene: TRBD1; v_gene: TRBV5-5; j_gene: TRBJ1-4; abundance: NA; CDR3nt: TGTGCCAGCAGCTTCTTTTCGATCGGACAGGGGAAAAATGAAAAACTGTTTTTT; CDR3aa: CASSFFSIGQGKNEKLFF
d_gene: NA; v_gene: TRBV30; j_gene: TRBJ2-2; abundance: NA; CDR3nt: TGTGCCTGGAGTGTAGGGCTGACGACGAACACCGGGGAGCTGTTTTTT; CDR3aa: CAWSVGLTTNTGELFF
d_gene: TRBD1; v_gene: TRBV9; j_gene: TRBJ2-7; abundance: few; CDR3nt: TGTGCCAGCAGCGCTGGGACAGGGTTAGCTTCGGAGCAGTACTTC; CDR3aa: CASSAGTGLASEQYF
d_gene: TRBD1; v_gene: TRBV14; j_gene: TRBJ2-5; abundance: NA; CDR3nt: TGTGCCAGCAGGCCTACAGGGGTGGAGACCCAGTACTTC; CDR3aa: CASRPTGVETQYF
d_gene: NA; v_gene: TRBV18; j_gene: TRBJ2-2; abundance: few; CDR3nt: TGTGCCAGCTCACCACAGGGGAGAACCGGGGAGCTGTTTTTT; CDR3aa: CASSPQGRTGELFF
d_gene: NA; v_gene: TRBV20-1; j_gene: TRBJ1-5; abundance: many; CDR3nt: TGCAGTGCTAGGGCGAATAGTCAGCCCCAGCATTTT; CDR3aa: CSARANSQPQHF
d_gene: TRBD1; v_gene: TRBV5-1; j_gene: TRBJ1-2; abundance: NA; CDR3nt: TGCGCCAGCAGCTTGCCCAGGGGGGGGGCCTATGGCTACACCTTC; CDR3aa: CASSLPRGGAYGYTF
d_gene: TRBD1; v_gene: TRBV12-3/TRBV12-4; j_gene: TRBJ2-1; abundance: many; CDR3nt: TGTGCCAGCAGTCCCGGACAGGGGATCTATGAGCAGTTCTTC; CDR3aa: CASSPGQGIYEQFF